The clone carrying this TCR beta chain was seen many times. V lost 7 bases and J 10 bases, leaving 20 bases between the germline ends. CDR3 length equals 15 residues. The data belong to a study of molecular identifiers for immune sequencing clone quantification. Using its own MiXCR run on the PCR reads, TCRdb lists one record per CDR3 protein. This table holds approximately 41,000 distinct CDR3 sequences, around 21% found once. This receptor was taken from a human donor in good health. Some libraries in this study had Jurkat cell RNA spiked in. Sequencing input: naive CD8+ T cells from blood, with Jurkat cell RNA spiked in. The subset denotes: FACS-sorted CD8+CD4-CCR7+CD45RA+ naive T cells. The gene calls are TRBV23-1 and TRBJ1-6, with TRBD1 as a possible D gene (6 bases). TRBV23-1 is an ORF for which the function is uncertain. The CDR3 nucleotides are TGCGCCAGCAATCCAAGACAGGACCATGGCTCACCCCTCCACTTT. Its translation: CASNPRQDHGSPLHF.